The clone carrying this TCR beta chain was seen repeatedly, ten times or more. Multiplex PCR, run in two rounds, amplified TCR beta CDR3 from genomic DNA. TRBV and TRBJ genes each had their own specific primers in first-round PCR. Via MiXCR, TCRdb re-called the multiplex PCR reads, giving one row per CDR3 protein. Found here are just over 30,000 distinct CDR3 sequences, about 34% of them singletons; the top ten hold more than 30%. This sample was included in a study of prognosis after radiotherapy for stage I lung cancer. Study details: No patients got concurrent therapy with stereotactic body radiotherapy. After radiotherapy, distant metastases appeared in four patients at a median of about 7 months, and approximately 15 patients showed no significant progression.

The CDR3 loop spans 14 amino acids. The V gene lost 5 bases and the J gene lost 4 bases, with 15 bases spanning the gap. Per germline, CDR1 SGDLS and CDR2 YYNGEE. Sequenced here: PBMCs, sampled before or after stereotactic body radiation therapy (not recorded which). This sequence was found in a donor of 50 years or more with non-small cell lung cancer. The chain is built from TRBV9 and TRBJ1-2, with D unresolved. CDR3 bases: TGTGCCAGCAGTGATACCGGCACCTCCTATGGCTACACCTTC. Amino acid sequence: CASSDTGTSYGYTF.